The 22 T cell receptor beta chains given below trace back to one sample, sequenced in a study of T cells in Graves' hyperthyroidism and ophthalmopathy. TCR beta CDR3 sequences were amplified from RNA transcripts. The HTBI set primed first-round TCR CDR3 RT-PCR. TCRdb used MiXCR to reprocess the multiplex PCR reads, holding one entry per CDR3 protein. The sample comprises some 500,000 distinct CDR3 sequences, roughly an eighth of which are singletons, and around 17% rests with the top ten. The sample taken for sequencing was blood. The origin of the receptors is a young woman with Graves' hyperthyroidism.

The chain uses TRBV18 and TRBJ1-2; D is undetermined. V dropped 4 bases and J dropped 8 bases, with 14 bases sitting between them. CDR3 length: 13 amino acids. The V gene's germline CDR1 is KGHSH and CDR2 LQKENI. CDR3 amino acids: CASSLEASGGYTF. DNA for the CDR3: TGTGCCAGCTCACTGGAGGCCAGCGGCGGCTACACCTTC. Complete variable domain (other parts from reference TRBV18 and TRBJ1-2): NAGVMQNPRHLVRRRGQEARLRCSPMKGHSHVYWYRQLPEEGLKFMVYLQKENIIDESGMPKERFSAEFPKEGPSILRIQQVVRGDSAAYFCASSLEASGGYTFGSGTRLTVV.

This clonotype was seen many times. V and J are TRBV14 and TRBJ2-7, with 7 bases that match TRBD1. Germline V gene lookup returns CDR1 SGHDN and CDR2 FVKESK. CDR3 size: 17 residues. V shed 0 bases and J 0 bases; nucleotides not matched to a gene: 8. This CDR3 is CASSQDWETGISYEQYF. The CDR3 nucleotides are TGTGCCAGCAGCCAAGATTGGGAGACAGGGATCTCCTACGAGCAGTACTTC.

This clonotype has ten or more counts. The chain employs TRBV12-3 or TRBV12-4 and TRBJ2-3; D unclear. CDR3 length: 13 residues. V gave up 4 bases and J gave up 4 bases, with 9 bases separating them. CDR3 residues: CASSSLGSDTQYF. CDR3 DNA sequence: TGTGCCAGCAGTTCTCTCGGGTCAGATACGCAGTATTTT.

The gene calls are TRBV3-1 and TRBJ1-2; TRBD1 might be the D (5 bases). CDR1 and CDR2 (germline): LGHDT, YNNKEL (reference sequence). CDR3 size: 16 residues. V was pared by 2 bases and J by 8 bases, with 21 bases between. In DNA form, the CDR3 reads TGTGCCAGCAGCCAAAAAGGCACAACAGGAGCGCGGGGCTACACCTTC. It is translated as CASSQKGTTGARGYTF.

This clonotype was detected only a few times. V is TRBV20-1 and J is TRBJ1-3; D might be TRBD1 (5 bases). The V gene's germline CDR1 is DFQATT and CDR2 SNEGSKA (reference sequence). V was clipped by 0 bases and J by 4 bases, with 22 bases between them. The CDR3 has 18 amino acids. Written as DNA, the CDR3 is TGCAGTGCTAGAGATGCACGCGGGACCAACCCCCGGGGAAACACCATATATTTT. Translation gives CSARDARGTNPRGNTIYF.

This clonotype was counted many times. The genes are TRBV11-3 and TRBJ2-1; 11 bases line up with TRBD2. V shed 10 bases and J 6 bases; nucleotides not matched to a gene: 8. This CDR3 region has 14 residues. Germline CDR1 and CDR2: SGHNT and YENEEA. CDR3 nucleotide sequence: TGTGCCACGGAACTAGCGGGAGTCGGCAATGAGCAGTTCTTC. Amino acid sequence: CATELAGVGNEQFF. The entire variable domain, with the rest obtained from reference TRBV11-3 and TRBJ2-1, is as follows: EAGVVQSPRYKIIEKKQPVAFWCNPISGHNTLYWYLQNLGQGPELLIRYENEEAVDDSQLPKDRFSAERLKGVDSTLKIQPAELGDSAVYLCATELAGVGNEQFFGPGTRLTVL.

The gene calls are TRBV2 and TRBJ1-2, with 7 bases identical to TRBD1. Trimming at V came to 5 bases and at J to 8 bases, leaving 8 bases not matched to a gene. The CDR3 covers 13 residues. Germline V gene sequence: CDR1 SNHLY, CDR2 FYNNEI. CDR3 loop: CASSPDRVIGYTF. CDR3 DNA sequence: TGTGCCAGCAGTCCCGACAGGGTCATCGGCTACACCTTC.

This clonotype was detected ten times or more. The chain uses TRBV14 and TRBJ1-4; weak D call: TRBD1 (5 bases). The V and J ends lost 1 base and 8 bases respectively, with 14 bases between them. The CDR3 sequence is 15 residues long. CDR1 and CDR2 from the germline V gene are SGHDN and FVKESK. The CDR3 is CASSQALGGDEKLFF. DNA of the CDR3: TGTGCCAGCAGCCAAGCGCTCGGGGGGGACGAAAAACTGTTTTTT.

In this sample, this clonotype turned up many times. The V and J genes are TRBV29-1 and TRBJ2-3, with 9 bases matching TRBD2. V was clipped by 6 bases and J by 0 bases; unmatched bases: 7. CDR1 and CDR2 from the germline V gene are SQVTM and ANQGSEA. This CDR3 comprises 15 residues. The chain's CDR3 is CSVEPSGASTDTQYF. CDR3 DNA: TGCAGCGTCGAACCTAGCGGGGCCAGCACAGATACGCAGTATTTT.

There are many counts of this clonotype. DNA for the CDR3: TGTGCCAGCAGTGACCTACAGGAGGAGACCCAGTACTTC. Translating it yields CASSDLQEETQYF. V gene TRBV2 combines with J gene TRBJ2-5, with a tentative D call TRBD1 (5 bases). V lost 3 bases and J lost 5, with 10 bases in between. This CDR3 has 13 residues. Looked up from germline, CDR1 is SNHLY and CDR2 is FYNNEI.

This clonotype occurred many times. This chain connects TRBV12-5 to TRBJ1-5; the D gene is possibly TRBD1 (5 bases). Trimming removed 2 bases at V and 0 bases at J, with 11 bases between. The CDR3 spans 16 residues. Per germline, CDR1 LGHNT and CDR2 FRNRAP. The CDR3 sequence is CASGLSGGYSNQPQHF. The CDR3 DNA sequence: TGTGCTAGTGGTTTGTCTGGGGGGTATAGCAATCAGCCCCAGCATTTT.

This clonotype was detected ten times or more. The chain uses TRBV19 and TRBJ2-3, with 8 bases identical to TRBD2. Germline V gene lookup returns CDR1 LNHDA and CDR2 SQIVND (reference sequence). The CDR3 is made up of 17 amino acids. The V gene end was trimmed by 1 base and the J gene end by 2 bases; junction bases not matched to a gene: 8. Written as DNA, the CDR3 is TGTGCCAGTAGTATAGGGAGAAAGCGGGAGATCACAGATACGCAGTATTTT. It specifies CASSIGRKREITDTQYF.

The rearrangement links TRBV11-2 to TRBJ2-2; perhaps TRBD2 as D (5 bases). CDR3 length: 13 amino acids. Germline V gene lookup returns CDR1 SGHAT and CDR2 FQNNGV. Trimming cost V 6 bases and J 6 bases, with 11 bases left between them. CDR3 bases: TGTGCCAGCAGTTTACTAGAGGCCGGGGAGCTGTTTTTT. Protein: CASSLLEAGELFF.

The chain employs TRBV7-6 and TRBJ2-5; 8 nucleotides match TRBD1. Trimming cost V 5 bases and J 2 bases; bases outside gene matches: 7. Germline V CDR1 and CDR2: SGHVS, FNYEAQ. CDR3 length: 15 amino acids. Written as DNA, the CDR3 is TGTGCCAGCAGCCCCTCGGACAGGGAGCAAGAGACCCAGTACTTC. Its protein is CASSPSDREQETQYF.

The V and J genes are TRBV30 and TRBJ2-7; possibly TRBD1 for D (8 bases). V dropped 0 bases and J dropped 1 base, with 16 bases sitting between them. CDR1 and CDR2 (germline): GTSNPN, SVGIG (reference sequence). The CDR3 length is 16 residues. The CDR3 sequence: CAWSVTGGDRSYEQYV. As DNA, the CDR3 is TGTGCCTGGAGTGTAACAGGGGGGGACCGTTCCTACGAGCAGTACGTC.

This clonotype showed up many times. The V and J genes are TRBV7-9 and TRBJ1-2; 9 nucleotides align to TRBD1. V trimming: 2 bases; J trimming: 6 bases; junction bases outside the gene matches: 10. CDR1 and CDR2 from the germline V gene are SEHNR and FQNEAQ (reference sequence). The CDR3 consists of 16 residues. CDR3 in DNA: TGTGCCAGCAGCTTAAAGCCCACAGGGGGCTTGGATGGCTACACCTTC. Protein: CASSLKPTGGLDGYTF.

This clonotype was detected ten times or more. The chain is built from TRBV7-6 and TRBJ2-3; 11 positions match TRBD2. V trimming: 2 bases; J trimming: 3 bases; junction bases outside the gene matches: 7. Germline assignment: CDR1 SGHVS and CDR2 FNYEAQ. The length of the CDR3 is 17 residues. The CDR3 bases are TGTGCCAGCAGCTTACGGGTAGCGGGAGGGGCTACAGATACGCAGTATTTT. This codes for CASSLRVAGGATDTQYF. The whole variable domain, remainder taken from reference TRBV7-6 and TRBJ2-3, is GAGVSQSPRYKVTKRGQDVALRCDPISGHVSLYWYRQALGQGPEFLTYFNYEAQQDKSGLPNDRFSAERPEGSISTLTIQRTEQRDSAMYRCASSLRVAGGATDTQYFGPGTRLTVL.

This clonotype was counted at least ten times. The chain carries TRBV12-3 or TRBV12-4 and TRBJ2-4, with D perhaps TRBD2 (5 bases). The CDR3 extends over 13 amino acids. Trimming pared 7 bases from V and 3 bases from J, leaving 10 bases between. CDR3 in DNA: TGTGCCAGCAAAAGAGGGATCAAAAACATTCAGTACTTC. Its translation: CASKRGIKNIQYF.

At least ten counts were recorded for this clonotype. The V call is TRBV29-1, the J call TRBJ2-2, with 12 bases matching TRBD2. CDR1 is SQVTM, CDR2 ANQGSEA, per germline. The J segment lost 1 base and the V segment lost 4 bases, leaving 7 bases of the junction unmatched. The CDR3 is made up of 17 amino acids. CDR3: CSVVPSGRAVNTGELFF. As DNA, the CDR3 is TGCAGCGTTGTTCCTAGCGGGAGGGCGGTGAACACCGGGGAGCTGTTTTTT.

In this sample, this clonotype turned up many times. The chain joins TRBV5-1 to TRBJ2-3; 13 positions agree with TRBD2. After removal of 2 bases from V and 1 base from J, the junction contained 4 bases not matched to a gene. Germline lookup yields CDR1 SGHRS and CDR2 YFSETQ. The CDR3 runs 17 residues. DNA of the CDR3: TGCGCCAGCAGCTTCCAAGGGACTAGCGGGGGCACAGATACGCAGTATTTT. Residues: CASSFQGTSGGTDTQYF.

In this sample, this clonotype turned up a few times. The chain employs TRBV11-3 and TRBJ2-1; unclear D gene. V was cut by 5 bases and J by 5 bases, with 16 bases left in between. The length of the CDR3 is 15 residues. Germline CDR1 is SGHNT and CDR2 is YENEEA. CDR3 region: CASSPLEKSHNEQFF. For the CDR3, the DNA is TGTGCCAGCAGCCCCCTAGAGAAGTCACACAATGAGCAGTTCTTC.

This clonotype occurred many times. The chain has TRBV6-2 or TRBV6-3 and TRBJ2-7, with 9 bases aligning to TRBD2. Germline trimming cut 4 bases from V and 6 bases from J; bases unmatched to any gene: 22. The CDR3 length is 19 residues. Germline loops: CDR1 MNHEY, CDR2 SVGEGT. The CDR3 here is CASSSGTVLTSGPTSEQYF. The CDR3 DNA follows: TGTGCCAGCAGTTCGGGGACGGTGCTAACTAGCGGGCCCACCAGCGAGCAGTACTTC.